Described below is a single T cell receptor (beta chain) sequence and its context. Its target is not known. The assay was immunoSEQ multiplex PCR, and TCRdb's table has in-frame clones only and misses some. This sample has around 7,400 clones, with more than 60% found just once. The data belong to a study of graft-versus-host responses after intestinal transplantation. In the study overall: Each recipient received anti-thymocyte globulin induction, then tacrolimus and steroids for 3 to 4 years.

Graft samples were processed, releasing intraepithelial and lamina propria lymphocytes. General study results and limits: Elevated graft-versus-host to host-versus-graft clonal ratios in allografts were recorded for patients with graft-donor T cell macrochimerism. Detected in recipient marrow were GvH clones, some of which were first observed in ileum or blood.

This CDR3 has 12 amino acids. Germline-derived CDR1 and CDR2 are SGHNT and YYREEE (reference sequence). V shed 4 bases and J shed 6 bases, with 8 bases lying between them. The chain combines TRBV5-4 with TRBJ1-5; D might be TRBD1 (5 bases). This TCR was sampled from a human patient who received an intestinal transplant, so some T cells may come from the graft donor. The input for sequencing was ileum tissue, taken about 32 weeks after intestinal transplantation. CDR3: CASSNQGQPQHF. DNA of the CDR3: TGTGCCAGCAGCAATCAGGGTCAGCCCCAGCATTTT.